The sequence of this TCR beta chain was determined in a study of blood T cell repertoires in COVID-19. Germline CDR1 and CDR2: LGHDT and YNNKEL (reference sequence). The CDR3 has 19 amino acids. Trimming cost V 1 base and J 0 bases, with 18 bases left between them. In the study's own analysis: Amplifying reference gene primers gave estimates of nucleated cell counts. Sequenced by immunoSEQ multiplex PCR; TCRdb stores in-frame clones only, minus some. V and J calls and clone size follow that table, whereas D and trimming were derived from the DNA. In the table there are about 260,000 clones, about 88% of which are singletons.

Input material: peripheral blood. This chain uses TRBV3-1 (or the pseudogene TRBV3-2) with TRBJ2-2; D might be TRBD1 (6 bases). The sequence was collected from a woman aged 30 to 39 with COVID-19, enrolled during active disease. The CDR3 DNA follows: TGTGCCAGCAGCCAAGTCGGAGGCAGGGGTTGGCCGAACACCGGGGAGCTGTTTTTT. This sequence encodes CASSQVGGRGWPNTGELFF.